These 6 T cell receptor beta chains were all obtained from the same sample, sequenced in a study of T cells in women clearing cervical HPV infection. TCRdb's copy holds only in-frame clones and misses some; the assay was immunoSEQ multiplex PCR. This sample's clone table lists about 35,000 clones. Sequencing input: blood buffy coat. Source of these receptors: a woman aged 18-69 years with a cervical HPV16 infection that either progressed to CIN3+ or cleared (not recorded which).

Notes on this clone: The sequenced fragment ends 3 residues before the CDR3 boundary, so the rest is inferred from the germline J gene. Other DNA sequences in this specimen translate into the identical CDR3. This sequence joins TRBV7-9 and TRBJ1-3; 7 nucleotides match TRBD1. The trim removed 5 bases at V and 0 bases at J, leaving 4 bases unmatched. Per germline, CDR1 SEHNR and CDR2 FQNEAQ (reference sequence). This CDR3 has 15 amino acids. The sequenced CDR3 bases are TGTGCCAGCAGCCTAACAGGGGTCTCTGGAAACACC. Translated: CASSLTGVSGNT. The whole CDR3 protein reads CASSLTGVSGNTIYF.

Note on this clone: Read coverage stops 3 residues before the CDR3 terminus; the germline J gene supplies the remainder. This chain connects TRBV6-1 to TRBJ1-2; 7 bases fit TRBD1. J was trimmed by 0 bases and V by 2 bases; bases with no gene match: 6. The CDR3 loop spans 16 amino acids. Looked up from germline, CDR1 is MNHNS and CDR2 is SASEGT. The sequenced CDR3 bases are TGTGCCAGCAGTGAATTGGCAGGGGGAACTAACTATGGC. Protein product: CASSELAGGTNYG. The whole CDR3 sequence reads CASSELAGGTNYGYTF.

With respect to this clone: The read ends 3 residues early relative to the CDR3; the germline J gene fills the gap. The chain employs TRBV7-6 and TRBJ2-7; TRBD1 aligns across 9 bases. Looked up from germline, CDR1 is SGHVS and CDR2 is FNYEAQ. Trimming removed 1 base from V and 4 bases from J; junction bases left unmatched: 2. This CDR3 is built from 14 residues. The part of the CDR3 DNA that was read is TGTGCCAGCAGCTTAGGGGGACAGGGTTACGAG. This gives the protein CASSLGGQGYE. The entire CDR3 is CASSLGGQGYEQYF.

About this clone itself: The junction differs from germline at one of its ends, possibly a read error. The DNA ends 3 residues before the CDR3 does, and the rest of the CDR3 is filled in from the germline J gene. The chain couples TRBV20-1 to TRBJ2-1; TRBD2 agrees at 7 bases. CDR1 is DFQATT, CDR2 SNEGSKA, per germline (reference sequence). CDR3 size: 15 residues. The CDR3 bases that were read are TGCAGTGCTAGAGACCAGCGGGGCTCCGACAATGAG. This codes for CSARDQRGSDNE. The entire CDR3 protein reads CSARDQRGSDNEQFF.

On this clone: Sequencing ends 3 residues short of the CDR3 end; the germline J gene provides the rest. V usage is TRBV5-1 and J usage is TRBJ2-3; D tentatively fits TRBD1 or TRBD2 (5 bases each). Germline loops: CDR1 SGHRS, CDR2 YFSETQ. This CDR3 region has 19 residues. V was pared by 1 base and J by 5 bases, with 26 bases between. CDR3 sequence reads: CASSLWPAAPRGRRDTQYF. The covered CDR3 bases are TGCGCCAGCAGCTTGTGGCCGGCCGCCCCGAGGGGAAGAAGAGATACG.

Notes on this clone: The read stops 3 residues short of the end of the CDR3; the missing end is completed from the germline J gene. The chain links TRBV7-9 to TRBJ2-2; the D gene is possibly TRBD1 (7 bases). The CDR3 length is 14 residues. Germline V gene sequence: CDR1 SEHNR, CDR2 FQNEAQ (reference sequence). The covered CDR3 bases are TGTGCCAGCAGCGGCGTCAGGGGGGAATCACCG. Its translation: CASSGVRGESP. The CDR3, in full, reads CASSGVRGESPLFF.